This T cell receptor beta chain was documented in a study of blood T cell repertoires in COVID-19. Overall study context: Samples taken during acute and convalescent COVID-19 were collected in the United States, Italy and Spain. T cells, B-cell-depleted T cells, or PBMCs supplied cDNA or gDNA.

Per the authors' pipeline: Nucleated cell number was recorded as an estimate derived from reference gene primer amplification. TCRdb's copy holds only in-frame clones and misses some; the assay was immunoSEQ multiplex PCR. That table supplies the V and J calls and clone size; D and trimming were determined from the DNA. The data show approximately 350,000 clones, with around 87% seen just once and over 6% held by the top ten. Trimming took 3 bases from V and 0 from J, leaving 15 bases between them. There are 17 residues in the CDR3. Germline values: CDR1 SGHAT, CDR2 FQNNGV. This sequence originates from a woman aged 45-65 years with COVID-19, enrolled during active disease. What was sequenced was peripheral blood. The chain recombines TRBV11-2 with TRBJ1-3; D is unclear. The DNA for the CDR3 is TGTGCCAGCAGCTTCTATACAGCTAAGAGCTCTGGAAACACCATATATTTT. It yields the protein CASSFYTAKSSGNTIYF.